Many counts were recorded for the clone carrying this T cell receptor (beta chain). As yet, its antigen is unknown. This specimen belongs to a study of spatial heterogeneity in lung cancer. About the research overall: At a median of roughly two years after resection, follow-up PBMC samples were sequenced when available. Study results and limitations: Ubiquitous expanded tumor TCRs were seen in blood more at resection than at follow-up.

Every individual TCR cDNA molecule carried its own unique molecular identifier, which allowed correction of PCR and sequencing errors. TCRdb reprocessed the 5' RACE reads via MiXCR and lists one record per CDR3 protein. This table has about 47,000 distinct CDR3 sequences, roughly 7.4% appearing once. Time point specified: blood at routine non-recurrence follow-up after resection. Whole RNA, isolated from tumor, nontumor lung or frozen PBMC, was sequenced without prior sorting. Germline values: CDR1 SGHAT, CDR2 FQNNGV. V shed 5 bases and J shed 4 bases, with 8 bases lying between them. The CDR3 runs to 13 residues.

The sequencing here drew on PBMCs, taken at follow-up. The rearrangement uses TRBV11-2 and TRBJ2-2; tentatively, D is TRBD1 (6 bases). The sequence was obtained from a female donor with early-stage non-small cell lung cancer. CDR3: CASSRQVTGELFF. The DNA of the CDR3 is TGTGCCAGCAGCAGACAGGTCACCGGGGAGCTGTTTTTT. The full variable domain, completed using reference TRBV11-2 and TRBJ2-2, is EAGVAQSPRYKIIEKRQSVAFWCNPISGHATLYWYQQILGQGPKLLIQFQNNGVVDDSQLPKDRFSAERLKGVDSTLKIQPAKLEDSAVYLCASSRQVTGELFFGEGSRLTVL.